This T cell receptor beta chain is drawn from a study of cytomegalovirus exposure and HLA in healthy donors. Looking at the study overall: Of all 400 or so donors who were genotyped, roughly 83% belonged to the Caucasian-associated ancestry cluster. Study observations and caveats: There were reportedly fewer N-insertions in an Asian-associated ancestry cluster than the roughly 610-donor mean, in a later analysis.

Note on this clone: Its cognate antigen is unknown.

PCR involved 60 Vbeta and 13 Jbeta primers. Sequencing used immunoSEQ multiplex PCR; TCRdb keeps in-frame clones, though not all of them. The repertoire includes fewer than 250,000 clones, 77% of them detected once, and approximately 2.1% sits in the top ten. Germline V gives CDR1 SGHVS, CDR2 FNYEAQ. The V gene end was trimmed by 3 bases and the J gene end by 4 bases; junction bases not matched to a gene: 11. The CDR3 has 16 amino acids. The donors were healthy bone marrow donors. The receptor was isolated from a woman in her twenties or thirties in good health and CMV-seropositive. V gene TRBV7-6 combines with J gene TRBJ2-5; 7 positions match TRBD1. Sequenced material: PBMCs. CDR3 loop: CASSFIRQGGAETQYF. The CDR3 nucleotides read TGTGCCAGCAGCTTCATCCGACAGGGTGGGGCAGAGACCCAGTACTTC.